This T cell receptor (beta chain) was captured by sequencing in a study of shared clonotypes between healthy human individuals. Genomic DNA per cell subset filled all wells of several immunoSEQ plates. Profiled with immunoSEQ multiplex PCR; TCRdb holds only in-frame clones, not every one. This sample yields 450,000 to 500,000 clones, of which 79% are seen a single time; approximately 12% belongs to the top ten. The V gene end was trimmed by 5 bases and the J gene end by 10 bases; junction bases not matched to a gene: 9. There are 13 residues in the CDR3. Germline assignment: CDR1 SGHTA and CDR2 FQGNSA.

This clonotype originated in a woman aged 40 to 50 in good health. Some clones in this sample may be carry-over from other donors' samples. The sequencing input was PBMCs. This chain links TRBV7-2 with TRBJ2-5; 8 bases line up with TRBD1. The CDR3 nucleotides are TGTGCCAGCAGCAAGGACAGGGCCCTCGGCCAGTACTTC. It encodes CASSKDRALGQYF.